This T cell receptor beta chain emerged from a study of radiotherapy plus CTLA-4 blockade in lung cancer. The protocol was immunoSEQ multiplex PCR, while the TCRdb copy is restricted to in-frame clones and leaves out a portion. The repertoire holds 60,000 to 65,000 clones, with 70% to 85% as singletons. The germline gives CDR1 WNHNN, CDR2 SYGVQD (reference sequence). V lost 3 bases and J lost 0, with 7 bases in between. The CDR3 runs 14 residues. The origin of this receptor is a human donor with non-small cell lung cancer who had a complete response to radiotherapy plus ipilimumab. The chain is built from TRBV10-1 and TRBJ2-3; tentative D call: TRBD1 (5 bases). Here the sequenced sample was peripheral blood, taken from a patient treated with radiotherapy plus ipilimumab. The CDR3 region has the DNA TGCGCCAGCAGTGATACAGGTAGCACAGATACGCAGTATTTT. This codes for CASSDTGSTDTQYF.